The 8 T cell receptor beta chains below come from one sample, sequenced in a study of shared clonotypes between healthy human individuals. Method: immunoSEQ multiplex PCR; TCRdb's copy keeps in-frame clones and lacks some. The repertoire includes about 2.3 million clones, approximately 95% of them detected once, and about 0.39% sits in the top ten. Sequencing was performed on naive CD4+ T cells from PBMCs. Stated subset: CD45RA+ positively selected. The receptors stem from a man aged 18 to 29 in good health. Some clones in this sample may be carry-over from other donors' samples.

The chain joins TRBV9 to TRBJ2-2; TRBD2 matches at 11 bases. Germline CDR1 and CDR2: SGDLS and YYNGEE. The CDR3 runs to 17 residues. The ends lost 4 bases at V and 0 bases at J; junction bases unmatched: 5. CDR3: CASSPLGLAANTGELFF. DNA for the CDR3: TGTGCCAGCAGCCCCTTGGGACTAGCGGCGAACACCGGGGAGCTGTTTTTT.

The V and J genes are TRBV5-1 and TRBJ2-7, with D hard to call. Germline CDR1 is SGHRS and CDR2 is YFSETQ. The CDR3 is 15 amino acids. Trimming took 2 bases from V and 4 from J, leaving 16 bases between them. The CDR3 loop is CASSFGRHDGYEQYF. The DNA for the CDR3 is TGCGCCAGCAGCTTCGGCAGGCATGATGGATACGAGCAGTACTTC.

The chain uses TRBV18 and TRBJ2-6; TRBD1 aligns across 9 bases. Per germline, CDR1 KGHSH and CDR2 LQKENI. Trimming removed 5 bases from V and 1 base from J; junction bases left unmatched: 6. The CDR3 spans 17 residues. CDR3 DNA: TGTGCCAGCTCATCGGGACAGGGTACATCTGGGGCCAACGTCCTGACTTTC. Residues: CASSSGQGTSGANVLTF.

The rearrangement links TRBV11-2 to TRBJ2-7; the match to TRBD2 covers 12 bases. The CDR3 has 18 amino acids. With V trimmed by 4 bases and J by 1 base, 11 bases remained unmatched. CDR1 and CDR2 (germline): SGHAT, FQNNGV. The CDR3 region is CASSSRTSGNLGSYEQYF. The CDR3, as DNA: TGTGCCAGCAGCTCTCGGACTAGCGGGAATTTAGGGTCCTACGAGCAGTACTTC.

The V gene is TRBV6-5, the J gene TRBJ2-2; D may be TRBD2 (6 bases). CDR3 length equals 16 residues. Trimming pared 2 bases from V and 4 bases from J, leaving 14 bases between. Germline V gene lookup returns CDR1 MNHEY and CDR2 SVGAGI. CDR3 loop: CASSYEWLGGTGELFF. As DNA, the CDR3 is TGTGCCAGCAGTTACGAGTGGTTGGGGGGCACCGGGGAGCTGTTTTTT.

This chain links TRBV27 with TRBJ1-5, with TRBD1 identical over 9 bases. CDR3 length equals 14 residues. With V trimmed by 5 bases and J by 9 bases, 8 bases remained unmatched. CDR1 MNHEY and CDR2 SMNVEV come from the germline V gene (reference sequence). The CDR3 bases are TGTGCCAGCAGTCTGGGGACAGGGCGGCTGCCCCAGCATTTT. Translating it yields CASSLGTGRLPQHF.

CDR3 in DNA: TGCAGCGTTGAGAAGTGGTGGTCGCAGGGTGGTCACAATGAGCAGTTCTTC. Encoded protein: CSVEKWWSQGGHNEQFF. The rearrangement links TRBV29-1 to TRBJ2-1, with D tentatively TRBD1 (5 bases). V was cut by 3 bases and J by 5 bases, with 23 bases left in between. This CDR3 is built from 17 residues. The V gene's germline CDR1 is SQVTM and CDR2 ANQGSEA.

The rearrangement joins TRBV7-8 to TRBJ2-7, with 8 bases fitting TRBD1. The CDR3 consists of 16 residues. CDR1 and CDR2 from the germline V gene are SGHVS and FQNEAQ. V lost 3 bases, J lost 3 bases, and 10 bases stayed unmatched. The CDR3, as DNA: TGTGCCAGCAGCTTCAGCCCGCAGGGGGCAAGCTACGAGCAGTACTTC. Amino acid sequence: CASSFSPQGASYEQYF.